These 13 T cell receptor beta chains originate from one sample sequenced in a study of shared clonotypes between healthy human individuals. TCRdb's table, derived via immunoSEQ multiplex PCR, lists solely in-frame clones and lacks some. The sample consists of 2 million to 2.5 million clones, about 95% of them appearing once. Sequenced input: naive CD4+ T cells sorted from blood. Noted subset: CD45RA+ positively selected. The receptors originated from a man younger than 35 in good health.

This chain links TRBV2 with TRBJ2-2; D ambiguous. Trimming took 7 bases from V and 1 from J, leaving 16 bases between them. In germline, CDR1 is SNHLY, CDR2 FYNNEI. The length of the CDR3 is 16 residues. The CDR3 sequence is CASISTRGLNTGELFF. The CDR3 DNA reads as TGTGCCAGCATCTCTACGCGTGGGTTGAACACCGGGGAGCTGTTTTTT.

The rearrangement uses TRBV6-1 and TRBJ2-4; 10 nucleotides agree with TRBD2. The CDR3 loop spans 19 amino acids. The germline gives CDR1 MNHNS, CDR2 SASEGT. With 1 base clipped from V and 0 bases from J, the junction kept 9 bases outside the gene matches. CDR3 DNA: TGTGCCAGCAGTGAAGTGGCTAGCGGGAGTCAAATAGCCAAAAACATTCAGTACTTC. Its protein is CASSEVASGSQIAKNIQYF.

This clone showed up just once. At the DNA level, this CDR3 is encoded by other sequences in the same sample as well. V usage is TRBV2 and J usage is TRBJ1-1; the D gene is possibly TRBD1 (5 bases). Germline V CDR1 and CDR2: SNHLY, FYNNEI. V lost 5 bases, J lost 1 base, and 8 bases lay in between. There are 13 residues in the CDR3. CDR3 loop: CASSNQGNTEAFF. As DNA, the CDR3 is TGTGCCAGCAGTAACCAGGGGAACACTGAAGCTTTCTTT.

As DNA, the CDR3 is TGTGCCAGCAGCCAGCGGGGGACAAAAGCCTACGAGCAGTACTTC. Translation gives CASSQRGTKAYEQYF. The V gene is TRBV4-2, the J gene TRBJ2-7, with a weak D call TRBD2 (7 bases). This CDR3 has 15 residues. Trimming took 3 bases from V and 2 from J, leaving 14 bases between them. Germline CDR1 is LGHNA and CDR2 is YNFKEQ.

This clone was counted only a few times. The gene calls are TRBV6-1 and TRBJ2-7; D tentatively reads TRBD1 or TRBD2 (5 bases each). The germline V and J ends were trimmed by 2 bases and 0 bases, with 14 bases remaining between them. Per germline, CDR1 MNHNS and CDR2 SASEGT. The CDR3 spans 16 residues. For the CDR3, the DNA is TGTGCCAGCAGTGAACCCTGGGACCGTAGCTCCTACGAGCAGTACTTC. Translated: CASSEPWDRSSYEQYF.

The chain carries TRBV5-1 and TRBJ2-3, with 8 positions matching TRBD2. Germline lookup yields CDR1 SGHRS and CDR2 YFSETQ. The CDR3 spans 15 residues. Trimming at V came to 4 bases and at J to 1 base, leaving 5 bases not matched to a gene. CDR3 amino acids: CASSRLAPGTDTQYF. The CDR3 nucleotides are TGCGCCAGCAGCCGACTAGCGCCCGGCACAGATACGCAGTATTTT.

J is TRBJ2-5 and V is TRBV5-6, with D uncertain. In germline, CDR1 is SGHDT, CDR2 YYEEEE. The ends were cut back, 2 bases at V and 5 bases at J, with 10 bases in the middle. The CDR3 is made up of 13 amino acids. The CDR3 DNA follows: TGTGCCAGCAGCTTTGGTCTTGGGGAGACCCAGTACTTC. This sequence encodes CASSFGLGETQYF.

The V and J genes are TRBV7-9 and TRBJ2-5; 7 nucleotides agree with TRBD2. CDR1 and CDR2 from the germline V gene are SEHNR and FQNEAQ (reference sequence). After removal of 8 bases from V and 5 bases from J, the junction contained 8 bases not matched to a gene. The CDR3 runs 13 residues. CDR3 amino acids: CASVGGKIETQYF. The CDR3, as DNA: TGTGCCAGCGTGGGGGGGAAAATCGAGACCCAGTACTTC.

The V and J genes are TRBV10-1 and TRBJ2-3; D is undetermined. The V gene lost 5 bases and the J gene lost 2 bases, with 8 bases spanning the gap. The CDR3 spans 13 residues. CDR1 and CDR2 from the germline V gene are WNHNN and SYGVQD (reference sequence). The CDR3: CASSPRATDTQYF. The CDR3 DNA follows: TGCGCCAGCAGTCCCCGGGCCACAGATACGCAGTATTTT.

The CDR3 here is CASSPGVIRGYTF. CDR3 bases: TGCGCCAGCAGCCCAGGGGTAATACGGGGCTACACCTTC. This chain connects TRBV10-2 to TRBJ1-2; D may be TRBD1 (6 bases). The CDR3 contains 13 residues. V was cut by 6 bases and J by 8 bases, with 16 bases left in between. Per the germline V gene, CDR1 is WSHSY and CDR2 is SAAADI.

V and J are TRBV9 and TRBJ1-6; D gene unclear. Trimming removed 4 bases from V and 8 bases from J, with 16 bases in between. The germline V gene encodes CDR1 SGDLS and CDR2 YYNGEE. The CDR3 length is 15 residues. The CDR3 nucleotides are TGTGCCAGCAGCCGGGGTTTGGGGAGGGATTCACCCCTCCACTTT. This sequence encodes CASSRGLGRDSPLHF.

The gene calls are TRBV14 and TRBJ2-3; D unresolved. This CDR3 comprises 11 residues. The V gene lost 3 bases and the J gene lost 6 bases, with 4 bases spanning the gap. Germline V lookup: CDR1 SGHDN, CDR2 FVKESK. CDR3 DNA sequence: TGTGCCAGCAGCCATGGCGATACGCAGTATTTT. Translation: CASSHGDTQYF.

The V gene is TRBV6-6, the J gene TRBJ1-2; D gene uncertain. Germline lookup yields CDR1 MNHNY and CDR2 SVGAGI (reference sequence). This CDR3 is built from 13 residues. The V and J ends lost 3 bases and 6 bases respectively, with 11 bases between them. The CDR3 nucleotides read TGTGCCAGCAGTTATGGGCATTCCAATGGCTACACCTTC. It specifies CASSYGHSNGYTF.